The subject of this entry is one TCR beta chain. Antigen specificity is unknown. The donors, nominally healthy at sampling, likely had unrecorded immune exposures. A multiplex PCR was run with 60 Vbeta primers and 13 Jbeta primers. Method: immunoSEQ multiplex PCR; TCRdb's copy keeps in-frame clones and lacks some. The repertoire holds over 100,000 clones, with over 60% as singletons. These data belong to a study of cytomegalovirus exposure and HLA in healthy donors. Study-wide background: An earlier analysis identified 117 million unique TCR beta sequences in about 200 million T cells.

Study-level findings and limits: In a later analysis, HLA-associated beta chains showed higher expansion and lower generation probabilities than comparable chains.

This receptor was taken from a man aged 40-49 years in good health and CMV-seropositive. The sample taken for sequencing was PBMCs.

The CDR3 reads CASSLELGAGTEAFF. The DNA for the CDR3 is TGTGCCAGCAGCTTAGAGCTCGGGGCGGGGACTGAAGCTTTCTTT. The genes are TRBV7-9 and TRBJ1-1, with D possibly being TRBD1 (5 bases). The V and J ends lost 1 base and 5 bases respectively, with 14 bases between them. The CDR3 covers 15 residues. From germline, CDR1 is SEHNR and CDR2 FQNEAQ (reference sequence).